The 18 T cell receptor beta chains reported below all come from one sample, sequenced in a study of blood T cell repertoires in COVID-19. The data were produced by immunoSEQ multiplex PCR, yet TCRdb's version contains in-frame clones alone and is incomplete. The sample has nearly 35,000 clones; approximately 89% are singletons. The sequencing input was peripheral blood. These receptors all stem from a human donor in a cohort sampled during active COVID-19.

The rearrangement uses TRBV10-2 and TRBJ1-1, with D unclear. V shed 1 base and J shed 4 bases, with 13 bases lying between them. Per germline, CDR1 WSHSY and CDR2 SAAADI. The CDR3 consists of 15 residues. CDR3 nucleotide sequence: TGCGCCAGCAGTGAGTTTAACAGCTACTTCACTGAAGCTTTCTTT. Translated: CASSEFNSYFTEAFF.

The table lists this clone with a count of one. The chain combines TRBV6-5 with TRBJ2-7, with D possibly matching TRBD1 (5 bases). This CDR3 region has 15 residues. V was clipped by 0 bases and J by 2 bases, with 11 bases between them. The germline V gene has CDR1 MNHEY and CDR2 SVGAGI. The CDR3 here is CASSYSDTRTYEQYF. CDR3 coding DNA: TGTGCCAGCAGTTACTCGGACACACGAACCTACGAGCAGTACTTC.

V usage is TRBV18 and J usage is TRBJ1-1, with a weak D call TRBD1 (5 bases). The germline V and J ends were trimmed by 1 base and 8 bases, with 14 bases remaining between them. Germline V CDR1 and CDR2: KGHSH, LQKENI. The CDR3 consists of 14 residues. This chain's CDR3 is CASSPQDGDWEAFF. In nucleotides, the CDR3 is TGTGCCAGCTCACCACAAGACGGGGACTGGGAAGCTTTCTTT.

This clone was detected once. V is TRBV5-1 and J is TRBJ2-7; TRBD1 agrees at 7 bases. Germline lookup yields CDR1 SGHRS and CDR2 YFSETQ. The CDR3 extends over 13 amino acids. Trimming at V came to 5 bases and at J to 6 bases, leaving 8 bases not matched to a gene. CDR3 loop: CASSWDSLGEQYF. The CDR3 nucleotides are TGCGCCAGCAGTTGGGACAGCCTTGGCGAGCAGTACTTC. Complete variable domain (other parts from reference TRBV5-1 and TRBJ2-7): KAGVTQTPRYLIKTRGQQVTLSCSPISGHRSVSWYQQTPGQGLQFLFEYFSETQRNKGNFPGRFSGRQFSNSRSEMNVSTLELGDSALYLCASSWDSLGEQYFGPGTRLTVT.

This clone was seen only a few times. The genes are TRBV12-3 or TRBV12-4 and TRBJ1-5; no reliable D call. The ends were cut back, 3 bases at V and 4 bases at J, with 4 bases in the middle. The CDR3 has 12 residues. CDR3 bases: TGTGCCAGCAGTTTCCGGAATCAGCCCCAGCATTTT. As protein: CASSFRNQPQHF.

This clone was recorded only once. The rearrangement uses TRBV19 and TRBJ2-7; possible D gene TRBD1, 5 bases. CDR3 length: 13 residues. V lost 2 bases to trimming and J lost 6 bases, with 11 bases between them. Germline lookup yields CDR1 LNHDA and CDR2 SQIVND (reference sequence). The CDR3 coding sequence is TGTGCCAGTAGTATAAAGGGGTGGGGCGAGCAGTACTTC. Its translation is CASSIKGWGEQYF.

CDR3 loop: CASSSRQRGGSTQYF. The CDR3 DNA reads TGTGCCAGCAGTTCCCGGCAGCGGGGGGGCTCTACGCAGTATTTT. J is TRBJ2-3 and V is TRBV6-5, with 10 bases fitting TRBD2. V gave up 4 bases and J gave up 8 bases; unmatched junction bases: 9. The CDR3 runs to 15 residues. Germline V gives CDR1 MNHEY, CDR2 SVGAGI.

The V gene is TRBV28, the J gene TRBJ2-1; TRBD2 might be the D (6 bases). The germline V gene has CDR1 MDHEN and CDR2 SYDVKM. The CDR3 is 16 amino acids. V shed 6 bases and J shed 6 bases, with 21 bases lying between them. Here the CDR3 reads CASSDFRRGRANEQFF. CDR3 in DNA: TGTGCCAGCAGCGACTTTCGGCGGGGAAGGGCCAATGAGCAGTTCTTC.

The gene calls are TRBV29-1 and TRBJ1-1, with TRBD1 identical over 9 bases. CDR1 is SQVTM, CDR2 ANQGSEA, per germline. The CDR3 runs 12 residues. V was clipped by 7 bases and J by 1 base; unmatched bases: 1. The CDR3 bases are TGCAGCGGGGGACAGGGGAACACTGAAGCTTTCTTT. It translates to CSGGQGNTEAFF.

J is TRBJ2-2 and V is TRBV28, with TRBD1 as a possible D gene (6 bases). CDR3 size: 15 residues. V was trimmed by 9 bases and J by 3 bases, leaving 17 bases between them. Germline V gives CDR1 MDHEN, CDR2 SYDVKM. CDR3 DNA sequence: TGTGCCAGTAGAATACAGGGCGCGGACACCGGGGAGCTGTTTTTT. Translated: CASRIQGADTGELFF.

The rearrangement links TRBV7-9 to TRBJ2-5; D call uncertain. The V and J ends lost 0 bases and 5 bases respectively, with 7 bases between them. Germline V gene lookup returns CDR1 SEHNR and CDR2 FQNEAQ (reference sequence). The CDR3 totals 13 residues. The CDR3 region is CASSLAGSETQYF. The CDR3 DNA sequence: TGTGCCAGCAGCTTAGCTGGCTCGGAGACCCAGTACTTC.

The chain employs TRBV6-2 or TRBV6-3 and TRBJ2-2; 7 bases are shared with TRBD1. J gave up 4 bases and V 5 bases, and 7 bases lay outside the gene matches. The germline V gene has CDR1 MNHEY and CDR2 SVGEGT. This CDR3 is built from 15 residues. The CDR3 loop is CASSTSGGSTGELFF. CDR3 DNA: TGTGCCAGCAGTACCTCAGGGGGAAGCACCGGGGAGCTGTTTTTT.

The chain joins TRBV6-2 or TRBV6-3 to TRBJ2-7; a possible D gene is TRBD1 (6 bases). CDR3 length equals 14 residues. V lost 4 bases and J 0 bases, leaving 10 bases between the germline ends. The germline gives CDR1 MNHEY, CDR2 SVGEGT. DNA of the CDR3: TGTGCCAGCAGTTTAGGACAGCCCTCCTACGAGCAGTACTTC. It translates to CASSLGQPSYEQYF.

The rearrangement links TRBV5-4 to TRBJ1-1; 7 nucleotides agree with TRBD1. The junction had 5 bases not matched to a gene; V was cut back by 8 bases and J by 1 base. This CDR3 comprises 13 residues. Germline V gene lookup returns CDR1 SGHNT and CDR2 YYREEE (reference sequence). The CDR3 bases are TGTGCCAGTTCCGGGACAGAGAACACTGAAGCTTTCTTT. Amino acid sequence: CASSGTENTEAFF.

This clone has a single count. Here the CDR3 DNA reads TGTGCCAGCAGCGAGGCAGGGTTCGCTGAAAAACTGTTTTTT. It specifies CASSEAGFAEKLFF. The chain uses TRBV9 and TRBJ1-4, with a tentative D call TRBD1 (5 bases). This CDR3 contains 14 residues. The V gene lost 3 bases and the J gene lost 7 bases, with 13 bases spanning the gap. The germline V gene has CDR1 SGDLS and CDR2 YYNGEE.

V usage is TRBV2 and J usage is TRBJ1-1; TRBD1 matches at 8 bases. The CDR3 length is 13 residues. Germline assignment: CDR1 SNHLY and CDR2 FYNNEI. The V gene end was trimmed by 7 bases and the J gene end by 7 bases; junction bases not matched to a gene: 8. This chain's CDR3 is CASTVYTGGEAFF. CDR3 sequence (DNA): TGTGCCAGCACCGTATACACAGGGGGTGAAGCTTTCTTT.

The genes are TRBV9 and TRBJ2-3; 9 bases are a match to TRBD1. In germline, CDR1 is SGDLS, CDR2 YYNGEE. V gave up 4 bases and J gave up 5 bases; unmatched junction bases: 5. The CDR3 sequence is 14 residues long. The CDR3 DNA is TGTGCCAGCAGCCTACAGGGGGCGGAAGATACGCAGTATTTT. Residues: CASSLQGAEDTQYF.

DNA of the CDR3: TGTGCCAGCAGCTTGCTAGGGCCGAGGGATTCACCCCTCCACTTT. Protein product: CASSLLGPRDSPLHF. The rearrangement uses TRBV5-8 and TRBJ1-6; D is uncertain. The germline V gene encodes CDR1 SGHTS and CDR2 YDEGEE. The CDR3 contains 15 residues. V lost 1 base to trimming and J lost 8 bases, with 13 bases between them.